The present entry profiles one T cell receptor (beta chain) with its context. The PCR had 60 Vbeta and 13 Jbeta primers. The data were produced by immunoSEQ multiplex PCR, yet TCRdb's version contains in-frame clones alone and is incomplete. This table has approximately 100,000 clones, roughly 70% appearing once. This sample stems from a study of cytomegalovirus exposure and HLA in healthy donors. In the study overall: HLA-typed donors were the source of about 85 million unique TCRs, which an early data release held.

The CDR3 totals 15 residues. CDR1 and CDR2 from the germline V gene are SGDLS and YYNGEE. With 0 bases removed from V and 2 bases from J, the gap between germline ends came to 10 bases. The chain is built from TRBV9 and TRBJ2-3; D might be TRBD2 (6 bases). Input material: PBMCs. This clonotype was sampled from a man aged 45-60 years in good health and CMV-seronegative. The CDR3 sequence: CASSVVGDFTDTQYF. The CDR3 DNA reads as TGTGCCAGCAGCGTAGTAGGGGACTTCACAGATACGCAGTATTTT.